This T cell receptor beta chain was sequenced in a study of human thymus T cells (dated by TCRdb to the early 2020s). Notes on the research overall: The study described the TCR alpha and beta repertoires in roughly 8 infant thymus samples and a few matching peripheral blood samples. The infant donors were about 6 to 244 days old, and the cohort included six or seven males and two females. Paper-wide results and their limitations: According to the related research, thymic TCR repertoires were highly overlapping among unrelated individuals. V and J gene segment usage appeared biased in both thymic and peripheral blood repertoires. On average, thymus samples gave 750,000 to 1,000,000 unique TCRB clonotypes, whereas blood samples gave around 84,000.

Thymus tissue was obtained as surgical resects removed during corrective cardiac surgery. In Finland, the donors were immunologically healthy infants who were having open corrective cardiac surgery for congenital heart defects. Thymocytes were mechanically released from the tissue and were stored as pellets of about 9.5-31 million cells at -70 degrees C. A QIAsymphony instrument was used to extract genomic DNA from the frozen cell pellets. With respect to this clone: Its recognized antigen is unknown. It has no much larger one-base neighbor in the sample; base qualities were not kept.

TCRB and TCRAD loci were amplified from a standardized quantity of quality-controlled genomic DNA using the immunoSEQ multiplex PCR assay. The V(D)J region was spanned by amplicons of a length sufficient to cover the CDR3 and to identify V and J genes. The amplicons were sequenced on an Illumina platform via the commercial immunoSEQ service. Per the authors' processing: Primer bias and sequencing errors were corrected using previously described methods, and TCRAD and TCRB definitions followed the IMGT database. Analysis of the repertoires was done with immunoSEQ Analyzer 3.0 and VDJTools and included basic statistics, V/J segment usage, diversity estimates, rarefaction and pairwise overlap. To estimate diversity, the Chao1, ChaoE, Efron-Thisted, Shannon and inverse Simpson indices were applied, and diversity was also estimated on datasets down-sampled to the smallest sample. For repertoire overlap, CDR3 nucleotide sequence, V gene and J gene had to match strictly, and clustering was done by Jaccard-based multidimensional scaling. TCRdb holds this immuneACCESS table with in-frame rearrangements only. Some clones are missing; in checked studies, unresolved V genes explain under half, and the rest has no known cause. Clonal size and the V and J genes are those of that table, whereas D and trimming came from the DNA. The sample data list about 120,000 clones, and about 94% of these were observed just once. Of the sample, around 0.025% is held by the ten largest clones.

The germline V gene encodes CDR1 WSHSY and CDR2 SAAADI. V loses 8 bases at its end and J loses 4 bases; junction bases beyond the gene matches: 12. There are 16 amino acids in the CDR3, from cysteine to phenylalanine inclusive. Only the CDR3 DNA is retained, 48 bases long and in frame from the first base. The sequence derives from a boy under three years old with a congenital heart defect but otherwise immunologically healthy. The sequencing input was thymus tissue. The sequence joins TRBV10-2 to TRBJ2-2, with 8 bases matching TRBD1. The CDR3 reads CASGTGSLRGTGELFF. Here is the DNA: TGCGCCAGCGGGACAGGTTCCCTACGTGGCACCGGGGAGCTGTTTTTT.